The source of this T cell receptor beta chain is a study of human T cells and chemical hapten exposure. The CDR3 sequence is 13 residues long. The V end was cut by 3 bases, the J end by 5 bases, with 8 bases between. CDR1 and CDR2 from the germline V gene are SEHNR and FQNEAQ (reference sequence). Separate cDNA molecules received unique molecular identifiers, which the library attached to them. Under the authors' procedure: Counts of TCRs in each sample centred on a median of roughly 89,000 and extended from roughly 25,000 to 750,000. TCRdb called the RACE reads again in MiXCR, with one record for every CDR3 protein. TCRdb, not the authors, supplied the V and J calls. There are tens of thousands of distinct CDR3 sequences in the sample; about 12% occur only once, and roughly 3.6% lies in the top ten. Time point denoted: patch test 1, 2 weeks after DPC sensitization. As for treatment: therapeutic diphenylcyclopropenone sensitization with weekly scalp DPC.

The starting material was whole blood, obtained in connection with sensitization to the hapten diphenylcyclopropenone (DPC). The chain employs TRBV7-9 and TRBJ2-1; possibly TRBD1 for D (6 bases). This TCR was recovered from a woman aged 60-75 years with alopecia areata. Some clones in this sample may be carry-over from other donors' samples. The CDR3 loop reads CASSFGQHNEQFF. The CDR3 DNA reads as TGTGCCAGCAGCTTTGGACAGCACAATGAGCAGTTCTTC.